This passage covers 18 T cell receptor beta chains from one sample sequenced in a study of long-term antiretroviral therapy in people with HIV. The immunoSEQ assay was v3.0, run at survey level. Using immunoSEQ multiplex PCR, the repertoire was profiled, and TCRdb retains in-frame clones only, with some absent. The sample lists about 44,000 clones, nearly 95% occurring once. Sequenced here: unsorted PBMCs, sampled 3.7 years after starting antiretroviral therapy. The receptors come from a woman in her fifties or sixties with HIV.

The chain joins TRBV6-5 to TRBJ2-1; no definite D call. The CDR3 is made up of 13 amino acids. The V and J ends lost 3 bases and 8 bases respectively, with 11 bases between them. CDR1 is MNHEY and CDR2 is SVGAGI in the germline V gene. The CDR3 bases are TGTGCCAGCAGTTATCGGAACTCTGATGAGCAGTTCTTC. Translating gives CASSYRNSDEQFF.

The V and J genes are TRBV29-1 and TRBJ2-7; D might be TRBD1 (6 bases). V was shortened by 6 bases and J by 3 bases, with 15 bases between the two germline ends. The CDR3 spans 13 residues. CDR1 SQVTM and CDR2 ANQGSEA come from the germline V gene. The CDR3 DNA follows: TGCAGCGTCGTACAGGGCCCTCGCTACGAGCAGTACTTC. This gives the protein CSVVQGPRYEQYF.

The rearrangement links TRBV25-1 to TRBJ1-1; 8 bases align to TRBD1. The CDR3 is made up of 17 amino acids. Germline V gene lookup returns CDR1 MGHDK and CDR2 SYGVNS. With V trimmed by 1 base and J by 3 bases, 10 bases remained unmatched. The CDR3 DNA sequence: TGTGCCAGCAGTGAATGGGGGACAGGCCCAAGTGACACTGAAGCTTTCTTT. It translates to CASSEWGTGPSDTEAFF.

The rearrangement joins TRBV19 to TRBJ2-7; TRBD1 aligns across 10 bases. Germline-derived CDR1 and CDR2 are LNHDA and SQIVND (reference sequence). The CDR3 sequence is 15 residues long. V lost 7 bases and J lost 1; bases outside the gene matches: 7. Here the CDR3 reads CASMSRDRGSYEQYF. DNA for the CDR3: TGTGCCAGTATGTCCAGGGACAGGGGATCCTACGAGCAGTACTTC.

Comment on this clone: The junction differs from germline at one of its ends, possibly a read error. The chain has TRBV7-2 and TRBJ1-1; possibly TRBD1 for D (6 bases). Germline loops: CDR1 SGHTA, CDR2 FQGNSA. The CDR3 runs 16 residues. Written as DNA, the CDR3 is TGTGCCAGCAGCATAGCCCCTACAGGGTCGAACACTGAAGCTTTCTTT. Amino acids: CASSIAPTGSNTEAFF.

The chain carries TRBV9 and TRBJ2-5; TRBD2 agrees at 8 bases. The CDR3 extends over 17 amino acids. V lost 1 base and J lost 2; bases outside the gene matches: 10. Germline lookup yields CDR1 SGDLS and CDR2 YYNGEE. Here the CDR3 reads CASSVSVGAGGQETQYF. The CDR3 DNA is TGTGCCAGCAGCGTAAGCGTAGGCGCGGGGGGACAAGAGACCCAGTACTTC.

V usage is TRBV6-1 and J usage is TRBJ2-3, with TRBD2 identical over 12 bases. Losses at the gene ends were 4 bases for V and 4 bases for J; bases not matched to a gene: 6. CDR1 and CDR2 from the germline V gene are MNHNS and SASEGT. The CDR3 extends over 16 amino acids. The CDR3 loop reads CASSASGGAGSDTQYF. The CDR3 DNA is TGTGCCAGCAGTGCTAGCGGGGGGGCCGGGTCAGATACGCAGTATTTT.

CDR3 sequence: CASSPPGLATGNEQFF. CDR3 nucleotides: TGTGCCAGCAGCCCTCCGGGACTAGCGACGGGGAATGAGCAGTTCTTC. This rearrangement joins TRBV11-2 to TRBJ2-1, with 10 bases matching TRBD2. With 5 bases clipped from V and 7 bases from J, the junction kept 11 bases outside the gene matches. The CDR3 has 16 amino acids. CDR1 and CDR2 from the germline V gene are SGHAT and FQNNGV.

The V gene is TRBV6-1, the J gene TRBJ2-3, with 7 bases matching TRBD1. This CDR3 spans 16 amino acids. In germline, CDR1 is MNHNS, CDR2 SASEGT. J lost 0 bases, V lost 4 bases, and 7 bases had no gene match. CDR3 region: CASSGGQAPSTDTQYF. For the CDR3, the DNA is TGTGCCAGCAGTGGTGGACAGGCTCCTAGCACAGATACGCAGTATTTT.

The V and J genes are TRBV6-1 and TRBJ1-5; D ambiguous. The V gene lost 6 bases and the J gene lost 3 bases, with 15 bases spanning the gap. The CDR3 covers 15 residues. The V gene's germline CDR1 is MNHNS and CDR2 SASEGT. The CDR3, as DNA: TGTGCCAGCAGAGATTCAGTACAGCCCAATCAGCCCCAGCATTTT. Its translation is CASRDSVQPNQPQHF.

The gene calls are TRBV6-4 and TRBJ2-3; 7 bases line up with TRBD2. Germline-derived CDR1 and CDR2 are MRHNA and SNTAGT. V lost 3 bases and J lost 2; bases outside the gene matches: 8. The CDR3 covers 16 residues. The CDR3 here is CASSEESGAHTDTQYF. Written as DNA, the CDR3 is TGTGCCAGCAGTGAGGAAAGCGGGGCGCACACAGATACGCAGTATTTT.

This chain uses TRBV9 with TRBJ1-4; D call uncertain. Germline CDR1 and CDR2: SGDLS and YYNGEE. The ends were cut back, 0 bases at V and 6 bases at J, with 12 bases in the middle. The CDR3 covers 15 residues. The CDR3 DNA is TGTGCCAGCAGCGTAGGCCCGGACGGTGATGAAAAACTGTTTTTT. Protein: CASSVGPDGDEKLFF.

The rearrangement uses TRBV10-3 and TRBJ1-2, with 10 bases matching TRBD1. This CDR3 has 13 amino acids. The V gene end was trimmed by 8 bases and the J gene end by 7 bases; junction bases not matched to a gene: 7. Germline V gene sequence: CDR1 ENHRY, CDR2 SYGVKD. This CDR3 reads CAIGGTGAAGYTF. The CDR3 coding sequence is TGTGCCATCGGGGGGACAGGGGCGGCTGGCTACACCTTC.

This CDR3 reads CASSLALGGGGAPLEQYF. CDR3 in DNA: TGTGCCAGCAGCTTAGCGCTTGGTGGCGGGGGGGCCCCACTCGAGCAGTACTTC. This chain connects TRBV7-9 to TRBJ2-7; 9 bases match TRBD2. The CDR3 is 18 residues long. CDR1 is SEHNR and CDR2 is FQNEAQ in the germline V gene (reference sequence). V shed 0 bases, J shed 6 bases, and the junction held 15 bases outside the gene matches. Looking up the rest from reference TRBV7-9 and TRBJ2-7 gives the full variable domain: DTGVSQNPRHKITKRGQNVTFRCDPISEHNRLYWYRQTLGQGPEFLTYFQNEAQLEKSRLLSDRFSAERPKGSFSTLEIQRTEQGDSAMYLCASSLALGGGGAPLEQYFGPGTRLTVT.

This chain uses TRBV5-8 with TRBJ2-1; 8 positions match TRBD1. This CDR3 has 13 amino acids. Trimming cost V 4 bases and J 7 bases; bases outside gene matches: 4. Germline loops: CDR1 SGHTS, CDR2 YDEGEE. The CDR3 coding sequence is TGTGCCAGCAGCACGAGGACAGGGAATGAGCAGTTCTTC. Protein: CASSTRTGNEQFF.

The genes are TRBV7-2 and TRBJ2-1; D may be TRBD1 (6 bases). Germline lookup yields CDR1 SGHTA and CDR2 FQGNSA. This CDR3 is built from 15 residues. Trimming took 5 bases from V and 0 from J, leaving 11 bases between them. The CDR3 DNA follows: TGTGCCAGCAGCCCCGGGACACTCTCCTACAATGAGCAGTTCTTC. This gives the protein CASSPGTLSYNEQFF. Based on the CDR3 plus reference TRBV7-2 and TRBJ2-1, the full variable domain is GAGVSQSPSNKVTEKGKDVELRCDPISGHTALYWYRQSLGQGLEFLIYFQGNSAPDKSGLPSDRFSAERTGGSVSTLTIQRTQQEDSAVYLCASSPGTLSYNEQFFGPGTRLTVL.

A few counts support this clone. The chain employs TRBV2 and TRBJ2-2, with D hard to call. V was clipped by 7 bases and J by 5 bases, with 11 bases between them. This CDR3 spans 13 amino acids. Germline V gene sequence: CDR1 SNHLY, CDR2 FYNNEI. CDR3 DNA: TGTGCCAGCACAGCTCAACTAACCGGGGAGCTGTTTTTT. It specifies CASTAQLTGELFF.

The rearrangement uses TRBV5-8 and TRBJ1-2; D not certain. This CDR3 has 11 amino acids. V was trimmed by 0 bases and J by 10 bases, leaving 7 bases between them. CDR1 is SGHTS and CDR2 is YDEGEE in the germline V gene. For the CDR3, the DNA is TGTGCCAGCAGCTTGGTCTCGGACTACACCTTC. Protein product: CASSLVSDYTF. Supplemented by reference TRBV5-8 and TRBJ1-2, the full variable domain reads EAGVTQSPTHLIKTRGQQATLRCSPISGHTSVYWYQQALGLGLQFLLWYDEGEERNRGNFPPRFSGRQFPNYSSELNVNALELEDSALYLCASSLVSDYTFGSGTRLTVV.